The T cell receptor beta chain described here comes from a study of CD8 T cells in Susac syndrome. RNA in amounts of about 0.45 to 1 ug was reverse transcribed with random hexamers. One entry per CDR3 protein results from TCRdb running MiXCR on the immunoSEQ multiplex PCR reads. The sample holds about 150,000 distinct CDR3 sequences; approximately 94% are singletons and the top ten take 0.065% to 0.095%. The CDR3 sequence is 14 residues long. J lost 4 bases, V lost 4 bases, and 6 bases had no gene match. Germline V lookup: CDR1 SGHNT, CDR2 YYREEE (reference sequence). The receptor was isolated from a human donor with Susac syndrome. The material sequenced was CD4+ T cells from PBMCs. The gene calls are TRBV5-4 and TRBJ1-2; 8 positions match TRBD1. In DNA, the CDR3 is TGTGCCAGCAGCCTTAACGACAGGGGCTATGGCTACACCTTC. Amino acids: CASSLNDRGYGYTF.